This T cell receptor beta chain is drawn from a study of T cells after yellow fever vaccination (dated by TCRdb to the late 2010s). Broadly, across the study: The SMART-Seq v4 Ultra Low Input RNA kit was used to prepare libraries from fractions with low cell numbers. To follow T-cell clones before and after both primary and booster YFV17D yellow fever vaccination, bulk TCR alpha and beta repertoires underwent longitudinal sequencing. Two healthy male donors, one aged 18 to 30 and one aged 30 to 40 years, made up the cohort. Blood was collected at multiple timepoints before and after primary and secondary immunization, and bulk PBMC replicates and cell subsets were isolated.

CDR1 and CDR2, per the germline V gene, are SGHRS and YFSETQ. V sheds 0 bases and J sheds 5 bases, leaving 11 bases between their ends. Measured from the cysteine to the phenylalanine, the CDR3 is 14 residues long. The retained sequence is limited to the CDR3, 42 bases, with the frame set at the first base. TCR cDNA was synthesized by 5'RACE template switching, through which a universal primer site and unique molecular identifiers were introduced. Priming of cDNA synthesis was performed from both the TCR alpha and TCR beta constant segments. Libraries were amplified in two PCR steps, with sample barcodes and sequencing adapters added in the second step. Sequencing of libraries was performed on Illumina HiSeq 2500 (2x100 bp) or NovaSeq (2x150 bp). As for the authors' bioinformatics: MIGEC handled demultiplexing of reads and collapsing into UMI consensus sequences, while MiXCR performed V(D)J alignment. Using edgeR on replicate PBMC samples, clonotypes were called vaccine-responding if FDR was below 0.01 and the log2 fold change was above 5 up to day 15. CD4 or CD8 identity was assigned to each bulk clonotype according to whether the clonotype was present at higher abundance in the sequenced CD4 repertoire or the sequenced CD8 repertoire. The public reads were run again by TCRdb, first through fastp at Q25 and then through MiXCR, and only productive beta chains were kept. Rows are unified per CDR3 protein, each entry keeping the most common DNA and genes. TCRdb's processing, not the authors', yielded these V and J calls. The sample records some 300,000 distinct CDR3 sequences, approximately 8% of which are singletons. Together, the top ten hold approximately 16% of the sample.

This clonotype was seen ten or more times. Its antigen target is currently unknown. No much larger clone is present one base from it, and per-base qualities are unavailable. The treatment or condition label for this specimen denotes: live attenuated yellow fever vaccine strain. At every blood-draw timepoint, two biological replicates of bulk PBMCs were collected. A standard Ficoll-Paque protocol was used to isolate PBMCs from peripheral blood. TriZol was used to extract RNA from bulk PBMCs, CD4 and CD8 fractions, and dextramer-positive and dextramer-negative fractions. The full study reports these points: After the booster, most of the clones that had expanded following primary vaccination were detected again (96% of CD4 and 80% to 90% of CD8), which suggests that memory was broadly maintained. Because abundant contaminating clonotypes from the bulk population could be contained in FACS-sorted repertoires, computational filtering was required. The secondary T-cell response was weaker than the primary response but faster, peaking on day 5 instead of day 15. Because the study included only a couple of donors, the extent to which the findings can be generalized is limited. A small share of clonotypes occurred in both CD4 and CD8 compartments, likely arising from convergent recombination.

The chain couples TRBV5-1 to TRBJ2-5; tentative D gene TRBD2, with 6 bases matching. The TCR was taken from a man younger than 35 who received the YFV17D yellow fever vaccine. This specimen was PBMCs, taken roughly seven weeks after the first yellow fever vaccination. In nucleotides, the sequence is TGCGCCAGCAGCTTGGCCCCGGGGGTGGAGACCCAGTACTTC. This is translated as CASSLAPGVETQYF.